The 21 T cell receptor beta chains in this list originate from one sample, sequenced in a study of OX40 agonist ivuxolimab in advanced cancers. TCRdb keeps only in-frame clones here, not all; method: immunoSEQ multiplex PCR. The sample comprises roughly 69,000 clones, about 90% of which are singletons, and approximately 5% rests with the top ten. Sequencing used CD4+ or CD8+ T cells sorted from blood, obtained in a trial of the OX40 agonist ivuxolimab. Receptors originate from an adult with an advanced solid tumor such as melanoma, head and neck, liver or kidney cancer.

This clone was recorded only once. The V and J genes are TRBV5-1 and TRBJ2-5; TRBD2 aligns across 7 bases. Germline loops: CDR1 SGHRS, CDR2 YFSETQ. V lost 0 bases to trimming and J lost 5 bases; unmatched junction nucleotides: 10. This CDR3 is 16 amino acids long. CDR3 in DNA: TGCGCCAGCAGCTTGGGATCAACTAGCGATTGGGAGACCCAGTACTTC. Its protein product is CASSLGSTSDWETQYF.

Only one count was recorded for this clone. In nucleotides, the CDR3 is TGTGCCAGTAGTATCGACAGTAACTATGGCTACACCTTC. Protein product: CASSIDSNYGYTF. The chain joins TRBV19 to TRBJ1-2, with D possibly being TRBD1 (5 bases). Germline V CDR1 and CDR2: LNHDA, SQIVND (reference sequence). Between the trimmed V and J ends, which lost 3 bases and 1 base, there was a span of 6 bases. This CDR3 is 13 amino acids long.

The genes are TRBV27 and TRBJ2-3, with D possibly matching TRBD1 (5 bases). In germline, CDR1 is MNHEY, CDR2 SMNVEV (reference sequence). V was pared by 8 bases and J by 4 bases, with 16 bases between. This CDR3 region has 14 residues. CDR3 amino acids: CASHRQNRADTQYF. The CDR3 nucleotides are TGTGCCAGCCATCGACAGAATAGGGCAGATACGCAGTATTTT.

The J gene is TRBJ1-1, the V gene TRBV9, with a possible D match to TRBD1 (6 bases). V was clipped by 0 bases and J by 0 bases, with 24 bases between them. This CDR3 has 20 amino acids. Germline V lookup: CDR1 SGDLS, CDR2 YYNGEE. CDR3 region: CASSVAGKPRGAQMNTEAFF. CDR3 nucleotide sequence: TGTGCCAGCAGCGTAGCCGGGAAACCGAGGGGGGCCCAGATGAACACTGAAGCTTTCTTT.

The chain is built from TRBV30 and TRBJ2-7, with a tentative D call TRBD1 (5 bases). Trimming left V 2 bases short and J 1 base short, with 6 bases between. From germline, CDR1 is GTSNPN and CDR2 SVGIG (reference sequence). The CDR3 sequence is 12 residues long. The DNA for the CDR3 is TGTGCCTGGAGTACAGGTTCCTACGAGCAGTACTTC. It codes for CAWSTGSYEQYF.

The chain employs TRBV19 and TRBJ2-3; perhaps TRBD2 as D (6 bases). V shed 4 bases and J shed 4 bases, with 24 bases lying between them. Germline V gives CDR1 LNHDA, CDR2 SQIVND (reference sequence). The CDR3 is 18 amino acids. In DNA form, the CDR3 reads TGTGCCAGTAGTAGTAGGGCAGGCGGGGCTAGCCTCTCAGATACGCAGTATTTT. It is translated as CASSSRAGGASLSDTQYF.

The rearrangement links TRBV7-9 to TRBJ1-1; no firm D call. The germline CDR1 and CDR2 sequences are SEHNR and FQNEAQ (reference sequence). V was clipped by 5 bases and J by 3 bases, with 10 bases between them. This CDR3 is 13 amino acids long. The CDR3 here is CASSASLDTEAFF. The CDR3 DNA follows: TGTGCCAGCAGCGCCTCCTTGGACACTGAAGCTTTCTTT.

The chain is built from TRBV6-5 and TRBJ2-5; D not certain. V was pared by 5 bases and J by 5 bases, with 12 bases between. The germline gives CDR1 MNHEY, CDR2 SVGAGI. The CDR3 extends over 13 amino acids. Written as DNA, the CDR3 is TGTGCCAGCAGTCCCACCAATGAGGAGACCCAGTACTTC. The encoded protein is CASSPTNEETQYF.

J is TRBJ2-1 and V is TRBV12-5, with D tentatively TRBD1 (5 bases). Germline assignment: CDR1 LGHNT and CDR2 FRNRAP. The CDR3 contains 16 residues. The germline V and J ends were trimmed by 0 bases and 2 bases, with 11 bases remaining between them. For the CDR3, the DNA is TGTGCTAGTGGTTTGGTAGGCAGGGTCCCCTACAATGAGCAGTTCTTC. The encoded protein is CASGLVGRVPYNEQFF.

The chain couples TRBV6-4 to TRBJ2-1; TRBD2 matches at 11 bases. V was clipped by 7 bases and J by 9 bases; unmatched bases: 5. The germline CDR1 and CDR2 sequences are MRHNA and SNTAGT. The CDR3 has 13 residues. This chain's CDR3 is CASMTSGISEQFF. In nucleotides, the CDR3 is TGTGCCAGCATGACTAGCGGGATCAGTGAGCAGTTCTTC.

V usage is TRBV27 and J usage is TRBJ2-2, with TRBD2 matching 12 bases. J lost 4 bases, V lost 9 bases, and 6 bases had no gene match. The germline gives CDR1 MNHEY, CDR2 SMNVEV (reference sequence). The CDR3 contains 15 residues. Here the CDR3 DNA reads TGTGCCAGGTGGCTAGCGGGAGGGTCCACCGGGGAGCTGTTTTTT. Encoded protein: CARWLAGGSTGELFF.

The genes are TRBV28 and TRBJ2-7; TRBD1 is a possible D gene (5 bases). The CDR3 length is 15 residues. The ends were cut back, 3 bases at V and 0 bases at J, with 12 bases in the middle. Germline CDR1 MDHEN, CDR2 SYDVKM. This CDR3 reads CASSFWQGISYEQYF. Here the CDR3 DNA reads TGTGCCAGCAGTTTCTGGCAGGGCATCTCCTACGAGCAGTACTTC. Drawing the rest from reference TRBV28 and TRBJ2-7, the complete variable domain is DVKVTQSSRYLVKRTGEKVFLECVQDMDHENMFWYRQDPGLGLRLIYFSYDVKMKEKGDIPEGYSVSREKKERFSLILESASTNQTSMYLCASSFWQGISYEQYFGPGTRLTVT.

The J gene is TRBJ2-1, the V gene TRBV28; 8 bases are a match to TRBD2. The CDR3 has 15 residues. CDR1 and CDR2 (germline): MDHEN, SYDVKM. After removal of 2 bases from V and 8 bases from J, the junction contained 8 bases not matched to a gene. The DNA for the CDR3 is TGTGCCAGCAGTTTAAGGGCTAGCGGGCGTTATGAGCAGTTCTTC. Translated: CASSLRASGRYEQFF.

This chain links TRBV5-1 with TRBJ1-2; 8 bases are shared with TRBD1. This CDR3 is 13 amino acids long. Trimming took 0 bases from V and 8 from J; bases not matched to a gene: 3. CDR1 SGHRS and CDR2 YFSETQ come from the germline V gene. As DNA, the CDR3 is TGCGCCAGCAGCTTGGGAGGGACAGGAGGCTACACCTTC. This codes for CASSLGGTGGYTF. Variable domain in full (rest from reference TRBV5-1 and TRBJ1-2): KAGVTQTPRYLIKTRGQQVTLSCSPISGHRSVSWYQQTPGQGLQFLFEYFSETQRNKGNFPGRFSGRQFSNSRSEMNVSTLELGDSALYLCASSLGGTGGYTFGSGTRLTVV.

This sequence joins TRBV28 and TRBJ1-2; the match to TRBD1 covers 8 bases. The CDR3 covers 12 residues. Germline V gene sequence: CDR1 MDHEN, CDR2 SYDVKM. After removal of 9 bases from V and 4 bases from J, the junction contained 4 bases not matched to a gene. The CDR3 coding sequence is TGTGCCAGTGACGGACAGGGCTATGGCTACACCTTC. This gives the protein CASDGQGYGYTF.

The CDR3 loop is CASRLRDRGEKLFF. The DNA for the CDR3 is TGTGCCAGCAGACTCCGGGACAGAGGAGAAAAACTGTTTTTT. The chain links TRBV6-1 to TRBJ1-4, with 7 bases fitting TRBD1. J was trimmed by 8 bases and V by 6 bases; bases with no gene match: 9. CDR3 length: 14 residues. Germline V gives CDR1 MNHNS, CDR2 SASEGT.

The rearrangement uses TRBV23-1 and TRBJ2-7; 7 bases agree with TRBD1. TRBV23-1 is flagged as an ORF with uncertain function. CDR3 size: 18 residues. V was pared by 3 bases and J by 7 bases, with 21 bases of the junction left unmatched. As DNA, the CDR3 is TGCGCCAGCAGTCACCTTGACAGGGTTACCCCTCCTACGAGAGAGCAGTACTTC. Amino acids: CASSHLDRVTPPTREQYF.

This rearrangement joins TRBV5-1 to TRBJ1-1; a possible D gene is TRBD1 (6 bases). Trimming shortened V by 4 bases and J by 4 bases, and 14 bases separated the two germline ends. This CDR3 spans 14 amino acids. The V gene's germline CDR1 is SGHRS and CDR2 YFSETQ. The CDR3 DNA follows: TGCGCCAGCAGCCCTTCAGGGGCCCGCACTGAAGCTTTCTTT. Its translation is CASSPSGARTEAFF.

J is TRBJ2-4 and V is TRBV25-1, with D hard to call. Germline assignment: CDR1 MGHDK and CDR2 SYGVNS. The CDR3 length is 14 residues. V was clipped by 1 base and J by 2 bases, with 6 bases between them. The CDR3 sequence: CASSELGSKNIQYF. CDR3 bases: TGTGCCAGCAGTGAATTAGGATCCAAAAACATTCAGTACTTC.

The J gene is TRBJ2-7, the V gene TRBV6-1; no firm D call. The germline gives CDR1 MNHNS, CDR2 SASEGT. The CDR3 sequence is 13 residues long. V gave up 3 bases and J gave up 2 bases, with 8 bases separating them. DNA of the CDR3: TGTGCCAGCAGTGACACCCCCCCCTACGAGCAGTACTTC. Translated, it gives CASSDTPPYEQYF.

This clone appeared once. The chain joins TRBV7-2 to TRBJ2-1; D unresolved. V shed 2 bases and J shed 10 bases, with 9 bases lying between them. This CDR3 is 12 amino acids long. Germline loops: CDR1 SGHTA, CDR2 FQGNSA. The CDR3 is CASSLRVEEQFF. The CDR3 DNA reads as TGTGCCAGCAGCTTACGTGTGGAAGAGCAGTTCTTC.